This TCR beta chain derives from a study of blood T cell repertoires in COVID-19. Study-wide background: From T cells, B-cell-depleted T cells, or PBMCs came the material, which was cDNA or gDNA.

In the study's own analysis: Reference gene primer amplification yielded estimated nucleated cell counts. Generated by immunoSEQ multiplex PCR, the TCRdb table keeps only in-frame clones and is missing some. The V and J calls and the clone size are those of that table, but D and trimming were determined from the DNA. The sample lists about 45,000 clones, about 83% occurring once. This CDR3 is built from 14 residues. From germline, CDR1 is KGHDR and CDR2 SFDVKD. The germline V and J ends were trimmed by 4 bases and 2 bases, with 9 bases remaining between them. The source material was peripheral blood. This sequence joins TRBV24-1 and TRBJ2-3; D possibly corresponds to TRBD1 (5 bases). The clonotype originates from a man older than 75 in a cohort sampled during active COVID-19. The CDR3 region has the DNA TGTGCCACCAGTGACGACAGAGACACAGATACGCAGTATTTT. Protein: CATSDDRDTDTQYF.